This T cell receptor (beta chain) was sequenced in a study of T cells in Graves' hyperthyroidism and ophthalmopathy (dated 2019 in TCRdb). Broadly, across the study: Peripheral blood samples were taken at the time of initial diagnosis, prior to any treatment. To identify TCR V-J signatures that set the groups apart, the researchers used a discovery cohort of 90 to 100 patients, made up of around 42 with Graves' ophthalmopathy and some 60 with stable Graves' hyperthyroidism. An independent validation cohort of fewer than 20 hyperthyroidism patients and 17 patients who later progressed to ophthalmopathy tested prospective prediction of ophthalmopathy. The approximately 98 discovery patients were randomly divided into training and test sets at a 7:3 ratio. In more than 5 Graves' hyperthyroidism patients, the study also compared T-cell repertoires from thyroid tissue with T-cell repertoires from blood. After sampling, hyperthyroidism patients received methimazole starting at 30 mg daily, and ophthalmopathy patients received high-dose intravenous methylprednisolone. TCR Vbeta CDR3 sequencing of some 140 peripheral blood samples (over 40 ophthalmopathy, 75 or so hyperthyroidism and approximately 17 progressor patients) is reported in the paper. Overall study results and their limits: Most expanded thyroid clonotypes (frequency above 0.001) were also found in blood, which suggests that blood repertoires may mirror thyroid immune responses. In validation, the model predicted progression to ophthalmopathy with 60% to 71% sensitivity and about 72% specificity, a median of around six months before onset. Ophthalmopathy was separated from stable hyperthyroidism by a 13 V-J signature model, with around 90% sensitivity and about 81% specificity obtained in cross-validation and 80%/75% obtained in testing. No statistical method was used to set the sample size in advance, and investigators knew the group allocation.

This clonotype was seen a few times. The antigen it binds to is not known. No base qualities exist here, and no much larger clone lies one base off it. A patient counted as having stable Graves' hyperthyroidism if no progression to ophthalmopathy occurred over 18 months of follow-up. Hyperthyroidism patients were newly diagnosed, had a disease duration of under 2 months, and were aged 18 to 65 years. The study excluded patients with uncontrolled infections, other autoimmune diseases, pregnancy or lactation. Clinical symptoms, serum thyroxine and TRAb, thyroid ultrasound, and orbital computed tomography formed the basis for the diagnoses. PBMCs were isolated from roughly 10 ml of fresh peripheral blood by Ficoll-Paque density gradient centrifugation. Trizol reagent was used to extract total RNA, and RNA quality was then checked on an Agilent 2100 Bioanalyzer. Amplification of TCR beta CDR3 regions was carried out from RNA transcripts. For the first round of RT-PCR on the TCR CDR3, the HTBI primer set was used together with the Qiagen OneStep RT-PCR kit. Libraries were constructed in a second round of multiplex PCR, after which size selection and purification were carried out. Libraries were sequenced paired-end with 100 bp reads on an Illumina HiSeq2000. The study's own analysis went as follows. SOAPnuke was used to process the raw data, removing reads that contained adapters or uncalled bases, had a mean Phred below 15, or lacked an exact match to the constant primer or identifier. COPE v1.2.5 was used to merge high-quality paired reads, and clonotypes were defined as unique nucleotide sequences. MiTCR v1.1 was used to align the clonotypes against IMGT TRBV, TRBD and TRBJ reference segments. Analysis was restricted to V-J combinations with a frequency above 0.0001, which covered just over 98% of repertoires. The TCS score was defined as the ratio of F50 (clonal expansion) to E x V (chaos), calculated using BLOSUM62-based TCRdist between CDR3 peptides within each V-J. Welch's t-statistics and random forest reduced fewer than 550 V-J features to roughly 13, which were used in a naive Bayes classifier (R e1071). The public reads were reprocessed in TCRdb via fastp at Q25 and MiXCR, keeping in-frame beta chains. CDR3 protein sequences are deduplicated, and each keeps its most common genes and DNA. V and J calls and clone size were set by TCRdb, not the authors. Within this sample are about 510,000 distinct CDR3 sequences, with 13% to 15% of them counted one time only. Around 14% of the sample comes from the top ten.

Via the germline V gene (reference sequence), CDR1 is SGHNT and CDR2 YYREEE. Taken from cysteine to phenylalanine, the CDR3 has 15 residues. This entry keeps only the CDR3 DNA: 45 bases, framed from base 1. The V end gives up 6 bases and the J end 3 bases, leaving 9 bases in the junction not matched to a gene. The sequence was obtained from a woman aged 40 to 50 with Graves' hyperthyroidism. The V and J segments used are TRBV5-4 and TRBJ2-3, and 8 bases in between align with TRBD1. The sample consisted of blood. CDR3 region: CASNDPRTGTDTQYF. The nucleotides read TGTGCCAGCAACGACCCGAGGACAGGGACAGATACGCAGTATTTT.